These T cell receptor beta chains were read from a single sample in a study of CD8 T cells in ankylosing spondylitis. TCRdb fed the 5' RACE reads into MiXCR, producing one record per CDR3 protein. Of 700,000 to 850,000 distinct CDR3 sequences listed, about 10% are singletons. Sequencing used blood, either unsorted or a sorted T cell fraction (not recorded which). The receptors stem from a male donor with ankylosing spondylitis. Both conserved end residues are part of each CDR3. A D gene is named only where the DNA matches it firmly. Clone size appears in some rows only: once, few, many, or a class for an expanded clone.

V: TRBV20-1; J: TRBJ1-2; size: .; D: TRBD1; CDR3: CSARDQGAGYTF; DNA: TGCAGTGCTAGAGATCAGGGGGCGGGCTACACCTTC
V: TRBV20-1; J: TRBJ2-7; size: .; D: .; CDR3: CSAQRTGESYEQYF; DNA: TGCAGTGCCCAACGAACGGGCGAATCCTACGAGCAGTACTTC
V: TRBV6-1; J: TRBJ1-5; size: .; D: .; CDR3: CASSESAVLEPQHF; DNA: TGTGCCAGCAGTGAGTCGGCAGTGCTAGAGCCCCAGCATTTT
V: TRBV7-2; J: TRBJ2-1; size: .; D: .; CDR3: CASSRTESSYNEQFF; DNA: TGTGCCAGCAGCCGGACGGAGAGCTCCTACAATGAGCAGTTCTTC
V: TRBV10-3; J: TRBJ1-5; size: .; D: TRBD1; CDR3: CATSPGQGTYSNQPQHF; DNA: TGTGCCACCTCCCCGGGACAGGGCACTTATAGCAATCAGCCCCAGCATTTT
V: TRBV9; J: TRBJ2-7; size: few; D: .; CDR3: CASSPRGTGTYEQYF; DNA: TGTGCCAGCAGCCCCCGGGGCACAGGGACCTACGAGCAGTACTTC
V: TRBV7-2; J: TRBJ1-1; size: many; D: .; CDR3: CASSTGQNTEAFF; DNA: TGCGCCAGCAGCACGGGACAGAACACTGAAGCTTTCTTT
V: TRBV20-1; J: TRBJ2-7; size: .; D: .; CDR3: CSARWAGTYEQYF; DNA: TGCAGTGCTAGGTGGGCAGGTACCTACGAGCAGTACTTC
V: TRBV9; J: TRBJ2-7; size: few; D: TRBD1; CDR3: CASSVDGGTGPYEQYF; DNA: TGTGCCAGCAGCGTAGACGGTGGGACAGGGCCCTACGAGCAGTACTTC
V: TRBV7-2; J: TRBJ1-5; size: few; D: .; CDR3: CASSKQSDQPQHF; DNA: TGTGCCAGCAGCAAACAAAGCGATCAGCCCCAGCATTTT
V: TRBV14; J: TRBJ1-5; size: few; D: TRBD1; CDR3: CASRGTGDICNQPQHF; DNA: TGTGCCAGCAGGGGGACAGGGGATATCTGCAATCAGCCCCAGCATTTT
V: TRBV12-3/TRBV12-4; J: TRBJ2-6; size: .; D: .; CDR3: CASSLAFHSGANVLTF; DNA: TGTGCCAGCAGTTTAGCTTTCCATTCTGGGGCCAACGTCCTGACTTTC
V: TRBV28; J: TRBJ2-7; size: .; D: .; CDR3: CASSLPPRDTIIYEQYF; DNA: TGTGCCAGCAGTTTACCCCCCCGGGACACAATTATCTACGAGCAGTACTTC
V: TRBV24-1; J: TRBJ2-5; size: many; D: TRBD2; CDR3: CATSDPGGLAGQETQYF; DNA: TGTGCCACCAGTGATCCCGGCGGACTAGCGGGGCAAGAGACCCAGTACTTC
V: TRBV5-1; J: TRBJ1-4; size: .; D: TRBD1; CDR3: CASSLRDSLNEKLFF; DNA: TGCGCCAGCAGCTTAAGGGACAGCCTTAATGAAAAACTGTTTTTT
V: TRBV10-3; J: TRBJ2-7; size: many; D: TRBD1; CDR3: CAIRPGQGDHEQYF; DNA: TGTGCCATCAGGCCGGGACAGGGGGATCACGAGCAGTACTTC
V: TRBV7-9; J: TRBJ2-1; size: .; D: TRBD2; CDR3: CASSLLAGGISEQFF; DNA: TGTGCCAGCAGCTTACTAGCGGGAGGCATTAGTGAGCAGTTCTTC
V: TRBV29-1; J: TRBJ2-5; size: few; D: .; CDR3: CSVGRGGIETQYF; DNA: TGCAGCGTTGGTAGAGGGGGGATAGAGACCCAGTACTTC
V: TRBV6-2/TRBV6-3; J: TRBJ2-5; size: few; D: .; CDR3: CASSFLPPETQYF; DNA: TGTGCCAGCAGCTTTCTGCCACCAGAGACCCAGTACTTC
V: TRBV18; J: TRBJ2-7; size: .; D: .; CDR3: CASAGNEQYF; DNA: TGTGCCAGCGCAGGGAACGAGCAGTACTTC
V: TRBV11-1; J: TRBJ2-4; size: .; D: TRBD2; CDR3: CASSEYGGSSSKNIQYF; DNA: TGTGCCAGCAGCGAATACGGCGGGAGCTCTTCCAAAAACATTCAGTACTTC
V: TRBV20-1; J: TRBJ2-7; size: .; D: .; CDR3: CSARPLFSYEQYF; DNA: TGCAGTGCTAGACCCTTGTTCTCCTACGAGCAGTACTTC
V: TRBV18; J: TRBJ2-4; size: few; D: .; CDR3: CASSPGQGTNIQYF; DNA: TGTGCCAGCTCACCTGGCCAGGGGACAAACATTCAGTACTTC
V: TRBV18; J: TRBJ2-7; size: many; D: TRBD1; CDR3: CASSPGDSNSYEQYF; DNA: TGTGCCAGCTCACCAGGGGACAGTAACTCCTACGAGCAGTACTTC
V: TRBV5-6; J: TRBJ2-2; size: few; D: .; CDR3: CASTAWGRRTGELFF; DNA: TGTGCCAGCACGGCTTGGGGGCGGAGGACCGGGGAGCTGTTTTTT
V: TRBV7-9; J: TRBJ2-1; size: .; D: .; CDR3: CASSLAGFNNEQFF; DNA: TGTGCCAGCAGCTTAGCCGGCTTTAACAATGAGCAGTTCTTC
V: TRBV18; J: TRBJ2-3; size: .; D: .; CDR3: CASSPAGSTDTQYF; DNA: TGTGCCAGCTCACCAGCCGGAAGCACAGATACGCAGTATTTT
V: TRBV3-1; J: TRBJ2-1; size: .; D: .; CDR3: CASSQDQRAIYNEQFF; DNA: TGTGCCAGCAGCCAAGACCAGCGGGCAATCTACAATGAGCAGTTCTTC
V: TRBV21-1; J: TRBJ2-5; size: .; D: .; CDR3: CASSKVGQGVETQYF; DNA: TGTGCCAGCAGCAAAGTGGGGCAGGGTGTGGAGACCCAGTACTTC
V: TRBV7-8; J: TRBJ2-1; size: many; D: TRBD2; CDR3: CASSPMRSTSLYNEQFF; DNA: TGTGCCAGCAGCCCCATGCGGTCGACTAGCCTATACAATGAGCAGTTCTTC
V: TRBV4-3; J: TRBJ2-2; size: .; D: TRBD2; CDR3: CASSHSGATGELFF; DNA: TGCGCCAGCAGCCACAGCGGGGCCACCGGGGAGCTGTTTTTT
V: TRBV20-1; J: TRBJ1-6; size: .; D: .; CDR3: CSAGGGSGINSPLHF; DNA: TGCAGTGCTGGGGGGGGAAGTGGGATTAATTCACCCCTCCACTTT
V: TRBV14; J: TRBJ2-1; size: few; D: TRBD2; CDR3: CASSQTYRGLAGGSYNEQFF; DNA: TGTGCCAGCAGCCAAACCTATCGAGGACTAGCGGGGGGATCTTACAATGAGCAGTTCTTC
V: TRBV6-5; J: TRBJ2-4; size: .; D: TRBD1; CDR3: CASSYFRDRNIQYF; DNA: TGTGCCAGCAGTTACTTCCGGGACAGAAACATTCAGTACTTC
V: TRBV7-9; J: TRBJ1-1; size: few; D: .; CDR3: CASSSGTSMNTEAFF; DNA: TGTGCCAGCAGCTCCGGGACGTCCATGAACACTGAAGCTTTCTTT
V: TRBV10-3; J: TRBJ2-2; size: many; D: .; CDR3: CATRSLGTGELFF; DNA: TGTGCCACCCGCAGCTTGGGTACCGGGGAGCTGTTTTTT
V: TRBV20-1; J: TRBJ2-5; size: .; D: TRBD1; CDR3: CSAMGQGVWETQYF; DNA: TGCAGTGCTATGGGACAGGGGGTTTGGGAGACCCAGTACTTC
V: TRBV4-3; J: TRBJ1-6; size: .; D: TRBD1; CDR3: CASSQDWTGRSPLHF; DNA: TGCGCCAGCAGCCAAGATTGGACAGGGAGATCGCCCCTCCACTTT
V: TRBV6-2/TRBV6-3; J: TRBJ2-7; size: once; D: TRBD1; CDR3: CASSTHRGSSYEQYF; DNA: TGTGCCAGCAGTACCCACAGGGGGAGCTCCTACGAGCAGTACTTC
V: TRBV7-9; J: TRBJ2-3; size: many; D: .; CDR3: CASSFVRDTDTQYF; DNA: TGTGCCAGCAGCTTCGTGCGGGACACAGATACGCAGTATTTT
V: TRBV6-2/TRBV6-3; J: TRBJ2-7; size: few; D: .; CDR3: CASSYGLLYEQYF; DNA: TGTGCCAGCAGTTATGGCTTACTTTACGAGCAGTACTTC
V: TRBV4-1; J: TRBJ2-2; size: many; D: .; CDR3: CASSRTPTGTGELFF; DNA: TGCGCCAGCAGCCGAACCCCAACAGGGACCGGGGAGCTGTTTTTT
V: TRBV12-3/TRBV12-4; J: TRBJ1-2; size: few; D: .; CDR3: CASRPMGGGYGYTF; DNA: TGTGCCAGCAGACCAATGGGGGGTGGCTATGGCTACACCTTC
V: TRBV11-2; J: TRBJ1-5; size: .; D: .; CDR3: CASSSGRGSPQHF; DNA: TGTGCCAGCAGCTCGGGCCGGGGTTCGCCCCAGCATTTT
V: TRBV4-3; J: TRBJ1-1; size: .; D: .; CDR3: CASSQDVGRRDFF; DNA: TGCGCCAGCAGCCAAGATGTGGGGCGCCGGGATTTCTTT
V: TRBV5-5; J: TRBJ1-1; size: few; D: .; CDR3: CASRQRSSTEAFF; DNA: TGTGCCAGCAGACAACGGAGCAGCACTGAAGCTTTCTTT
V: TRBV6-5; J: TRBJ2-4; size: few; D: .; CDR3: CASSYNSRSKNIQYF; DNA: TGTGCCAGCAGTTACAACAGTCGAAGCAAAAACATTCAGTACTTC